The clone carrying this TCR beta chain occurred a few times. Antigen unknown. The data were taken from a study of response to subunit inactivated influenza vaccine. MiXCR, run by TCRdb on the RT-PCR reads, gives a single entry per CDR3 protein. In the table there are 800,000 or so distinct CDR3 sequences, about 20% of which are singletons. Study outcomes and limitations: New T cells are recruited in small numbers by each seasonal influenza vaccination, according to the authors' suggestion.

This CDR3 has 16 residues. The germline V gene has CDR1 LGHNA and CDR2 YSLEER. The J segment lost 8 bases and the V segment lost 0 bases, leaving 9 bases of the junction unmatched. V and J are TRBV4-3 and TRBJ2-1; 8 positions agree with TRBD2. The TCR comes from a man aged 50-59 years who received an inactivated influenza vaccine. The sample in question was PBMCs from blood, obtained more than 4 days after vaccination. CDR3 protein: CASSQDSSGRRDEQFF. CDR3 nucleotides: TGCGCCAGCAGCCAAGATTCAAGCGGGAGAAGAGATGAGCAGTTCTTC.